Below are 17 T cell receptor beta chains sequenced from a single sample in a study of T cell repertoires in cytomegalovirus infection. TCRdb reprocessed the reads with MiXCR, giving one entry per CDR3 protein. Here the sample spans approximately 180,000 distinct CDR3 sequences, about a sixth being singletons. The sequencing sample was made of CD8+ T cells from PBMCs. These receptors all stem from a human donor in good health (CMV status not recorded). Some clones in this sample may be carry-over from other donors' samples.

The chain combines TRBV7-2 with TRBJ1-6; 9 bases fit TRBD1. The CDR3 extends over 13 amino acids. J was trimmed by 11 bases and V by 4 bases; bases with no gene match: 3. Per the germline V gene, CDR1 is SGHTA and CDR2 is FQGNSA. The CDR3 here is CASSSGTGPPLHF. The DNA of the CDR3 is TGTGCCAGCAGCTCCGGGACAGGGCCACCCCTCCACTTT.

The V and J genes are TRBV6-4 and TRBJ2-1; D is uncertain. The CDR3 spans 13 residues. Germline CDR1 is MRHNA and CDR2 is SNTAGT. Trimming left V 2 bases short and J 5 bases short, with 7 bases between. The DNA of the CDR3 is TGTGCCAGCAGTGACCGGCAGAACAATGAGCAGTTCTTC. It translates to CASSDRQNNEQFF.

Only a few counts were recorded for this clonotype. The chain couples TRBV5-6 to TRBJ2-1; 13 bases are shared with TRBD2. The CDR3 runs 15 residues. CDR1 is SGHDT and CDR2 is YYEEEE in the germline V gene. The ends lost 2 bases at V and 10 bases at J; junction bases unmatched: 6. For the CDR3, the DNA is TGTGCCAGCAGCTTTGCGACTAGCGGGGGGCGCGAGCAGTTCTTC. Translating it yields CASSFATSGGREQFF.

This chain uses TRBV9 with TRBJ2-5; TRBD2 aligns across 8 bases. V gave up 4 bases and J gave up 2 bases; unmatched junction bases: 7. Germline V lookup: CDR1 SGDLS, CDR2 YYNGEE. The CDR3 has 15 residues. This CDR3 is CASSLGTSGQETQYF. As DNA, the CDR3 is TGTGCCAGCAGCCTTGGGACTAGTGGACAAGAGACCCAGTACTTC.

This clonotype was recorded a few times. The V and J genes are TRBV28 and TRBJ2-5; no clear D. The CDR3 is 13 residues long. V shed 3 bases and J shed 1 base, with 6 bases lying between them. Germline V gene data show CDR1 as MDHEN and CDR2 as SYDVKM. In nucleotides, the CDR3 is TGTGCCAGCAGTTTGTTGCCCCAAGAGACCCAGTACTTC. This translates into CASSLLPQETQYF.

This clonotype occurred a few times. This rearrangement joins TRBV6-6 to TRBJ1-1; TRBD1 is a possible D gene (6 bases). The CDR3 contains 14 residues. The germline CDR1 and CDR2 sequences are MNHNY and SVGAGI (reference sequence). The V gene lost 5 bases and the J gene lost 7 bases, with 17 bases spanning the gap. The CDR3 protein is CASSLTTGGREAFF. The DNA of the CDR3 is TGTGCCAGCAGTCTTACGACAGGAGGTCGTGAAGCTTTCTTT.

This clonotype was detected only a few times. The V call is TRBV11-2, the J call TRBJ2-2; D unresolved. Trimming removed 4 bases at V and 1 base at J, with 7 bases between. This CDR3 is built from 14 residues. Germline CDR1 SGHAT, CDR2 FQNNGV. The CDR3 DNA sequence: TGTGCCAGCAGCTCTTTCGGGAACACCGGGGAGCTGTTTTTT. It translates to CASSSFGNTGELFF.

This clonotype has only a few counts. This sequence joins TRBV6-1 and TRBJ2-7; D not resolved. Per the germline V gene, CDR1 is MNHNS and CDR2 is SASEGT. Trimming took 6 bases from V and 3 from J, leaving 15 bases between them. The CDR3 contains 14 residues. This CDR3 reads CASRGSPLLYEQYF. In DNA, the CDR3 is TGTGCCAGCAGGGGTAGCCCCCTCCTCTACGAGCAGTACTTC.

The chain has TRBV7-8 and TRBJ2-1; TRBD1 matches 7 bases. The CDR3 is 17 amino acids. The trim removed 4 bases at V and 4 bases at J, leaving 13 bases unmatched. Looked up from germline, CDR1 is SGHVS and CDR2 is FQNEAQ. The CDR3 here is CASSSPLTGLVYNEQFF. The CDR3 DNA sequence: TGTGCCAGCAGCTCCCCCTTGACAGGGCTCGTGTACAATGAGCAGTTCTTC.

This chain connects TRBV7-2 to TRBJ2-5; D tentatively reads TRBD1 or TRBD2 (5 bases each). CDR1 is SGHTA, CDR2 FQGNSA, per germline. Trimming took off 2 bases at V and 1 base at J, with 14 bases between the two ends. The CDR3 totals 16 residues. In DNA, the CDR3 is TGTGCCAGCAGCTTACGTAAAACGGGGCCCCAAGAGACCCAGTACTTC. It yields the protein CASSLRKTGPQETQYF.

This chain connects TRBV10-3 to TRBJ2-3; 7 positions agree with TRBD1. The CDR3 consists of 15 residues. The junction had 5 bases not matched to a gene; V was cut back by 3 bases and J by 2 bases. Germline loops: CDR1 ENHRY, CDR2 SYGVKD. In DNA, the CDR3 is TGTGCCATCAGTGACCCGACAGGGATCACAGATACGCAGTATTTT. This gives the protein CAISDPTGITDTQYF.

This clonotype came up a few times. The gene calls are TRBV28 and TRBJ2-5, with D unclear. The germline V gene encodes CDR1 MDHEN and CDR2 SYDVKM. V was cut by 3 bases and J by 1 base, with 6 bases left in between. This CDR3 comprises 13 residues. CDR3 DNA sequence: TGTGCCAGCAGTTTTGCTTCCCAAGAGACCCAGTACTTC. This sequence encodes CASSFASQETQYF.

V and J are TRBV10-2 and TRBJ2-3, with TRBD1 matching 9 bases. Germline lookup yields CDR1 WSHSY and CDR2 SAAADI. After removal of 8 bases from V and 4 bases from J, the junction contained 7 bases not matched to a gene. CDR3 size: 14 residues. In DNA form, the CDR3 reads TGCGCCAGCGGCGGGACAGGGTCTTCAGATACGCAGTATTTT. Protein sequence: CASGGTGSSDTQYF.

This clonotype was detected only a few times. This chain links TRBV7-2 with TRBJ2-1, with 10 bases fitting TRBD1. This CDR3 comprises 17 residues. After removal of 7 bases from V and 2 bases from J, the junction contained 11 bases not matched to a gene. Germline-derived CDR1 and CDR2 are SGHTA and FQGNSA. In DNA, the CDR3 is TGTGCCAGCACCTTTTGGGGGGACAGGGGCACCTACAATGAGCAGTTCTTC. This codes for CASTFWGDRGTYNEQFF.

This clonotype showed up just a few times. This chain joins TRBV9 and TRBJ1-2; D ambiguous. The CDR3 consists of 14 residues. Germline loops: CDR1 SGDLS, CDR2 YYNGEE. Between the trimmed V and J ends, which lost 4 bases and 0 bases, there was a span of 10 bases. Written as DNA, the CDR3 is TGTGCCAGCAGCCCCTCCGGTACTAACTATGGCTACACCTTC. This codes for CASSPSGTNYGYTF.

The table lists this clonotype with a few counts. The chain uses TRBV20-1 and TRBJ2-2; D remains ambiguous. The germline V gene has CDR1 DFQATT and CDR2 SNEGSKA (reference sequence). CDR3 size: 15 residues. V lost 5 bases and J 3 bases, leaving 16 bases between the germline ends. CDR3 DNA: TGCAGTGCTCCCAACCACAGAGCAGACACCGGGGAGCTGTTTTTT. It encodes CSAPNHRADTGELFF.

This clonotype was detected a few times. The V and J genes are TRBV4-1 and TRBJ2-1, with D perhaps TRBD2 (6 bases). Germline V gene data show CDR1 as MGHRA and CDR2 as YSYEKL. V dropped 0 bases and J dropped 7 bases, with 16 bases sitting between them. CDR3 length: 16 amino acids. CDR3 nucleotide sequence: TGCGCCAGCAGCCAAGATAATGAGGGGAGGTGGAATGAGCAGTTCTTC. The encoded protein is CASSQDNEGRWNEQFF.